Listed here are 17 T cell receptor beta chains from one sample, sequenced in a study of regulatory T cells in long-lasting Graves disease (dated by TCRdb to 2020 to 2023). The time point label, as the study defines it: persistent/refractory GD, antithyroid drugs over 5 years with positive TRAb. RNA was extracted from PBMCs in TRIzol for both TCR sequencing and RNA sequencing. The library was prepared using multiplex PCR. The sequencing machine was an Illumina HiSeq 4000. To build TCR beta libraries, CDR3 regions were amplified by Arm-PCR using iRepertoire HTBI primers. TCRdb reprocessed the public reads (quality trimming at Q25 with fastp, clone calling with MiXCR) and kept in-frame beta chains. Rows are combined by CDR3 protein, so each entry shows the most common genes and DNA. The sample has some 450,000 distinct CDR3 sequences on record, less than 25% of them singletons. The ten largest clones capture 26% of the sample.

Sequencing used peripheral blood mononuclear cells (PBMCs), obtained when the disease was refractory, from a patient treated with antithyroid drugs. The receptor set was obtained from a female donor with Graves disease.

This clonotype occurred a few times. The chain employs TRBV6-5 and TRBJ1-1; D is uncertain. Trimming stripped 3 bases from V and 6 bases from J, with 11 bases between. This CDR3 contains 13 residues. The germline V gene encodes CDR1 MNHEY and CDR2 SVGAGI. CDR3 residues: CASSYSDISEAFF. The CDR3 region has the DNA TGTGCCAGCAGTTATAGTGATATATCTGAAGCTTTCTTT.

This clonotype was found a few times. The chain combines TRBV6-5 with TRBJ1-1, with D perhaps matching TRBD1 (5 bases). The germline V gene encodes CDR1 MNHEY and CDR2 SVGAGI. The CDR3 runs to 14 residues. The V and J ends lost 6 bases and 4 bases respectively, with 15 bases between them. DNA for the CDR3: TGTGCCAGCAGCTTCTCGGGGGGATCCACTGAAGCTTTCTTT. Translated: CASSFSGGSTEAFF.

The chain couples TRBV20-1 to TRBJ2-1; possible D gene TRBD2, 6 bases. The CDR3 length is 15 residues. Germline V lookup: CDR1 DFQATT, CDR2 SNEGSKA (reference sequence). Trimming shortened V by 0 bases and J by 2 bases, and 11 bases separated the two germline ends. The chain's CDR3 is CSAREGSGPYNEQFF. CDR3 DNA: TGCAGTGCTAGAGAGGGTAGCGGACCCTACAATGAGCAGTTCTTC.

V gene TRBV20-1 combines with J gene TRBJ1-2; D might be TRBD1 (5 bases). Trimming took off 4 bases at V and 4 bases at J, with 13 bases between the two ends. Germline CDR1 DFQATT, CDR2 SNEGSKA (reference sequence). This CDR3 is built from 13 residues. Here the CDR3 DNA reads TGCAGTGCTATAGATGACAGCCTCTATGGCTACACCTTC. Translation: CSAIDDSLYGYTF.

Details on this clonotype: This may be a read error, as it is one base from a much larger clone. The rearrangement joins TRBV7-2 to TRBJ2-7; 7 bases agree with TRBD2. The CDR3 covers 14 residues. V shed 6 bases and J 5 bases; nucleotides not matched to a gene: 10. In germline, CDR1 is SGHTA, CDR2 FQGNSA. As DNA, the CDR3 is TGTGCCAGCAGTGGATGGAGCGGGAATGACGAGCAGTACTTC. This encodes CASSGWSGNDEQYF. The whole variable domain, filled in from reference TRBV7-2 and TRBJ2-7, reads GAGVSQSPSNKVTEKGKDVELRCDPISGHTALYWYRQSLGQGLEFLIYFQGNSAPDKSGLPSDRFSAERTGGSVSTLTIQRTQQEDSAVYLCASSGWSGNDEQYFGPGTRLTVT.

This clonotype showed up many times. Here the CDR3 reads CASTTDLAKNIQYF. Written as DNA, the CDR3 is TGTGCCAGCACGACGGACCTAGCCAAAAACATTCAGTACTTC. V gene TRBV2 combines with J gene TRBJ2-4; D gene ambiguous. The V end lost 7 bases, the J end lost 0 bases, and 10 bases lay between the germline ends. CDR1 and CDR2 (germline): SNHLY, FYNNEI. This CDR3 spans 14 amino acids.

This clonotype was counted many times. The CDR3 DNA follows: TGTGCCAGCAGCAATCCCGGGTATGGCTACACCTTC. Translation gives CASSNPGYGYTF. The J gene is TRBJ1-2, the V gene TRBV3-1, with D unclear. From germline, CDR1 is LGHDT and CDR2 YNNKEL (reference sequence). Trimming left V 5 bases short and J 5 bases short, with 9 bases between. This CDR3 is 12 amino acids long.

This sequence joins TRBV3-2 and TRBJ1-5; the D call TRBD1 from the table was never checked on the DNA. TRBV3-2 is labeled a pseudogene. The CDR3 spans 16 residues. For the CDR3, the DNA is TGTGCCAGCATTCTGAATCACAGGGGTGGCAATCAGCCCCAGCATTTT. This translates into CASILNHRGGNQPQHF.

This clonotype was counted ten times or more. The chain combines TRBV9 with TRBJ1-3; D is perhaps TRBD1 (6 bases). The CDR3 consists of 14 residues. V was pared by 5 bases and J by 2 bases, with 11 bases between. Germline CDR1 is SGDLS and CDR2 is YYNGEE. This CDR3 is CASSRKGAGNTIYF. CDR3 DNA: TGTGCCAGCAGTCGAAAGGGGGCTGGAAACACCATATATTTT.

This clonotype was counted many times. This sequence joins TRBV5-1 and TRBJ1-4; 7 bases map to TRBD1. The CDR3 is 14 residues long. Trimming removed 4 bases from V and 5 bases from J; junction bases left unmatched: 5. Looked up from germline, CDR1 is SGHRS and CDR2 is YFSETQ. In DNA, the CDR3 is TGCGCCAGCAGCGCGGGACAGCGGAATGAAAAACTGTTTTTT. Amino acids: CASSAGQRNEKLFF.

This clonotype has only a few counts. The V and J genes are TRBV7-2 and TRBJ2-2; 9 bases line up with TRBD1. V shed 3 bases and J 4 bases; nucleotides not matched to a gene: 6. The CDR3 extends over 16 amino acids. Per the germline V gene, CDR1 is SGHTA and CDR2 is FQGNSA. The CDR3: CASSFRQGVSTGELFF. CDR3 coding DNA: TGTGCCAGCAGCTTCCGACAGGGGGTTAGCACCGGGGAGCTGTTTTTT.

This clonotype was detected many times. The chain is built from TRBV6-2 or TRBV6-3 and TRBJ2-7, with 13 bases aligning to TRBD2. The ends lost 2 bases at V and 4 bases at J; junction bases unmatched: 17. This CDR3 is 20 amino acids long. The germline V gene encodes CDR1 MNHEY and CDR2 SVGEGT. CDR3: CASSYPNGLAGELGSYEQYF. In DNA, the CDR3 is TGTGCCAGCAGTTACCCAAATGGACTAGCGGGAGAGTTGGGCTCATACGAGCAGTACTTC.

The gene calls are TRBV5-6 and TRBJ1-3; TRBD1 is a possible D gene (6 bases). Per the germline V gene, CDR1 is SGHDT and CDR2 is YYEEEE. Between the trimmed V and J ends, which lost 6 bases and 0 bases, there was a span of 13 bases. This CDR3 contains 15 residues. CDR3 in amino acids: CASTRRDTSGNTIYF. DNA of the CDR3: TGTGCCAGCACCCGCCGGGACACCTCTGGAAACACCATATATTTT.

Comments on this clonotype: This may come from a read error, since a much larger clone is one base off. This sequence joins TRBV2 and TRBJ1-5; D may be TRBD1 (5 bases). The germline V gene encodes CDR1 SNHLY and CDR2 FYNNEI. The CDR3 is 15 amino acids. The V gene lost 4 bases and the J gene lost 4 bases, with 14 bases spanning the gap. In DNA form, the CDR3 reads TGTGCCAGCAGTGGCCCGGGACCCCCGAATCAGCCCCAGCATTTT. Protein product: CASSGPGPPNQPQHF.

The chain couples TRBV7-3 to TRBJ2-3; D not certain. V lost 7 bases to trimming and J lost 4 bases, with 15 bases between them. CDR1 is SGHTA and CDR2 is FQGTGA in the germline V gene. There are 14 residues in the CDR3. The CDR3 loop is CASTSFVRSDTQYF. In DNA form, the CDR3 reads TGTGCCAGCACCTCGTTCGTTAGGTCAGATACGCAGTATTTT.

V gene TRBV5-1 combines with J gene TRBJ1-5, with D unclear. CDR1 is SGHRS, CDR2 YFSETQ, per germline. Trimming pared 5 bases from V and 2 bases from J, leaving 14 bases between. This CDR3 contains 15 residues. The CDR3 DNA is TGCGCCAGCAGAGCGGAGTCGGGCGGCAATCAGCCCCAGCATTTT. This sequence encodes CASRAESGGNQPQHF. The full variable domain, in which reference TRBV5-1 and TRBJ1-5 provide the parts outside the CDR3, is KAGVTQTPRYLIKTRGQQVTLSCSPISGHRSVSWYQQTPGQGLQFLFEYFSETQRNKGNFPGRFSGRQFSNSRSEMNVSTLELGDSALYLCASRAESGGNQPQHFGDGTRLSIL.

This clonotype was picked up a small number of times. The gene calls are TRBV2 and TRBJ2-3; 8 positions match TRBD1. This CDR3 has 16 residues. V lost 7 bases and J lost 3; bases outside the gene matches: 12. CDR1 and CDR2 (germline): SNHLY, FYNNEI. As DNA, the CDR3 is TGTGCCAGCATCCGAGAGCAGGGGGCAACAACAGATACGCAGTATTTT. Protein sequence: CASIREQGATTDTQYF.